The 14 T cell receptor beta chains given below trace back to one sample, sequenced in a study of shared clonotypes between healthy human individuals. Here immunoSEQ multiplex PCR was the method, and the copy in TCRdb shows in-frame clones only, minus some. Of approximately 940,000 clones listed, approximately 80% are singletons. The specimen sequenced was memory CD4+ T cells sorted from blood. The subset: CD45RA-negative fraction. The origin of the receptors is a man between 18 and 35 years old in good health.

This rearrangement joins TRBV7-9 to TRBJ2-7, with 7 bases matching TRBD1. Germline V gene data show CDR1 as SEHNR and CDR2 as FQNEAQ (reference sequence). This CDR3 spans 16 amino acids. V was clipped by 2 bases and J by 5 bases; unmatched bases: 12. The CDR3 sequence is CASSLLSTGSRDEQYF. Here the CDR3 DNA reads TGTGCCAGCAGCTTATTATCGACAGGGTCGCGCGACGAGCAGTACTTC.

The J gene is TRBJ1-5, the V gene TRBV2, with no clear D. V gave up 2 bases and J gave up 12 bases, with 11 bases separating them. This CDR3 comprises 12 residues. Germline values: CDR1 SNHLY, CDR2 FYNNEI. CDR3 sequence reads: CASSEFGRGQHF. The CDR3 nucleotides are TGTGCCAGCAGTGAATTCGGCCGAGGCCAGCATTTT.

The J gene is TRBJ2-5, the V gene TRBV11-2; the D is unclear. The CDR3 extends over 15 amino acids. The germline V gene encodes CDR1 SGHAT and CDR2 FQNNGV. V was clipped by 5 bases and J by 2 bases, with 15 bases between them. The CDR3 DNA is TGTGCCAGCAGCCCCCAGGCAGGCAGGCAAGAGACCCAGTACTTC. Translated: CASSPQAGRQETQYF.

J is TRBJ2-5 and V is TRBV6-6; D call uncertain. CDR1 and CDR2 from the germline V gene are MNHNY and SVGAGI (reference sequence). This CDR3 has 13 residues. V was shortened by 2 bases and J by 5 bases, with 9 bases between the two germline ends. The CDR3 reads CASSYGRIETQYF. CDR3 coding DNA: TGTGCCAGCAGTTACGGCCGCATCGAGACCCAGTACTTC.

The rearrangement joins TRBV6-5 to TRBJ1-2; D is unclear. Germline V gene data show CDR1 as MNHEY and CDR2 as SVGAGI. Between the trimmed V and J ends, which lost 5 bases and 7 bases, there was a span of 14 bases. This CDR3 is built from 13 residues. The CDR3 DNA sequence: TGTGCCAGCAGTCAAGACGGGCTCCTTGGCTACACCTTC. Translation gives CASSQDGLLGYTF.

This clone occurred a few times. This sequence joins TRBV10-1 and TRBJ2-3, with D hard to call. CDR1 WNHNN and CDR2 SYGVQD come from the germline V gene (reference sequence). The CDR3 loop spans 15 amino acids. V was shortened by 7 bases and J by 2 bases, with 16 bases between the two germline ends. CDR3 residues: CASTGLYSSTDTQYF. As DNA, the CDR3 is TGCGCCAGCACCGGCCTGTACAGTTCCACAGATACGCAGTATTTT.

The J gene is TRBJ2-5, the V gene TRBV5-1, with 8 bases aligning to TRBD1. CDR1 is SGHRS, CDR2 YFSETQ, per germline. V shed 0 bases, J shed 11 bases, and the junction held 12 bases outside the gene matches. The CDR3 contains 15 residues. This chain's CDR3 is CASSLAPGGEQVQYF. Written as DNA, the CDR3 is TGCGCCAGCAGCTTGGCCCCAGGGGGCGAACAAGTACAGTACTTC.

A few counts support this clone. The V and J genes are TRBV25-1 and TRBJ1-1; D gene uncertain. Germline V gene data show CDR1 as MGHDK and CDR2 as SYGVNS. V was clipped by 2 bases and J by 9 bases, with 10 bases between them. The CDR3 sequence is 12 residues long. The CDR3 protein is CASSERSRQAFF. CDR3 coding DNA: TGTGCCAGCAGTGAACGGTCGAGACAAGCTTTCTTT. The variable domain in full, completed from reference TRBV25-1 and TRBJ1-1, reads EADIYQTPRYLVIGTGKKITLECSQTMGHDKMYWYQQDPGMELHLIHYSYGVNSTEKGDLSSESTVSRIRTEHFPLTLESARPSHTSQYLCASSERSRQAFFGQGTRLTVV.

The chain links TRBV6-6 to TRBJ1-1, with a tentative D call TRBD1 (6 bases). The V gene's germline CDR1 is MNHNY and CDR2 SVGAGI (reference sequence). The germline V and J ends were trimmed by 6 bases and 0 bases, with 14 bases remaining between them. The CDR3 sequence is 15 residues long. CDR3 bases: TGTGCCAGCAGCTCTCACGACAGGTTGAACACTGAAGCTTTCTTT. Protein product: CASSSHDRLNTEAFF.

The chain couples TRBV5-6 to TRBJ2-7; D could derive from TRBD1 or TRBD2 (6 bases each). The CDR3 contains 14 residues. Trimming stripped 6 bases from V and 3 bases from J, with 16 bases between. Germline CDR1 reads SGHDT; CDR2 reads YYEEEE. CDR3 region: CASTPSGAYYEQYF. Here the CDR3 DNA reads TGTGCCAGCACCCCTTCGGGGGCCTACTACGAGCAGTACTTC. The full variable domain, completed using reference TRBV5-6 and TRBJ2-7, is DAGVTQSPTHLIKTRGQQVTLRCSPKSGHDTVSWYQQALGQGPQFIFQYYEEEERQRGNFPDRFSGHQFPNYSSELNVNALLLGDSALYLCASTPSGAYYEQYFGPGTRLTVT.

The chain couples TRBV5-4 to TRBJ2-1; 7 bases line up with TRBD2. The germline gives CDR1 SGHNT, CDR2 YYREEE (reference sequence). V dropped 4 bases and J dropped 13; count of bases not matched to a gene: 8. The CDR3 runs 12 residues. The CDR3: CASSLERDFQFF. For the CDR3, the DNA is TGTGCCAGCAGCCTAGAGCGGGACTTTCAGTTCTTC.

This chain uses TRBV5-1 with TRBJ2-7; 8 bases fit TRBD2. CDR1 and CDR2 from the germline V gene are SGHRS and YFSETQ. The CDR3 extends over 14 amino acids. Trimming removed 4 bases from V and 3 bases from J; junction bases left unmatched: 6. CDR3: CASSPSGYFYEQYF. CDR3 in DNA: TGCGCCAGCAGCCCTAGCGGGTACTTCTACGAGCAGTACTTC.

The table lists this clone with a few counts. This CDR3 is CASSFLRGRESTDTQYF. The CDR3 coding sequence is TGCGCCAGCAGCTTCTTACGAGGGAGGGAGAGCACAGATACGCAGTATTTT. J is TRBJ2-3 and V is TRBV5-1; 7 bases line up with TRBD2. CDR1 SGHRS and CDR2 YFSETQ come from the germline V gene. Germline trimming cut 2 bases from V and 0 bases from J; bases unmatched to any gene: 9. The CDR3 covers 17 residues.

The V call is TRBV6-1, the J call TRBJ1-4, with a tentative D call TRBD1 (5 bases). The V gene's germline CDR1 is MNHNS and CDR2 SASEGT. The CDR3 is 17 residues long. Trimming removed 2 bases from V and 2 bases from J, with 15 bases in between. The CDR3 loop is CASSERRGEGTNEKLFF. CDR3 bases: TGTGCCAGCAGTGAACGGAGAGGGGAGGGGACTAATGAAAAACTGTTTTTT.